The 14 T cell receptor beta chains below all came from one sample that was sequenced in a study of radiotherapy plus CTLA-4 blockade in lung cancer (dated by TCRdb to 2016 to 2019). The library was produced with the immunoSEQ multiplex PCR assay. The table was pulled from immuneACCESS by TCRdb, which kept in-frame rearrangements only. Such tables lose some clones; where checked, under half of the loss comes from unresolved V genes, and the rest has no known cause. The sample table shows 81,000 or so clones, and roughly 86% are seen once. Clones ranked in the top ten supply over 0.75% of the sample. Sequencing was performed on peripheral blood, taken from a patient treated with radiotherapy plus ipilimumab. These receptors were taken from a human donor with non-small cell lung cancer who had stable disease on radiotherapy plus ipilimumab.

The chain combines TRBV7-9 with TRBJ2-1, with D perhaps TRBD1 (7 bases). CDR1 SEHNR and CDR2 FQNEAQ come from the germline V gene (reference sequence). There are 14 residues in the CDR3. Trimming stripped 5 bases from V and 5 bases from J, with 13 bases between. CDR3 protein: CASSAGQWDNEQFF. In DNA form, the CDR3 reads TGTGCCAGCAGCGCGGGACAGTGGGACAATGAGCAGTTCTTC. The full variable domain, its missing parts supplied by reference TRBV7-9 and TRBJ2-1, is DTGVSQNPRHKITKRGQNVTFRCDPISEHNRLYWYRQTLGQGPEFLTYFQNEAQLEKSRLLSDRFSAERPKGSFSTLEIQRTEQGDSAMYLCASSAGQWDNEQFFGPGTRLTVL.

On this clone itself: The sample carries other DNA sequences with the same CDR3. V gene TRBV6-6 combines with J gene TRBJ1-3, with D maybe TRBD1 (6 bases). The length of the CDR3 is 15 residues. V lost 2 bases and J lost 2, with 10 bases in between. CDR1 and CDR2 (germline): MNHNY, SVGAGI (reference sequence). In nucleotides, the CDR3 is TGTGCCAGCAGTTACGAGGGGGTTACTGGAAACACCATATATTTT. Protein sequence: CASSYEGVTGNTIYF.

The J gene is TRBJ1-6, the V gene TRBV9; TRBD1 is a possible D gene (6 bases). This CDR3 has 18 amino acids. Trimming took off 4 bases at V and 8 bases at J, with 25 bases between the two ends. CDR1 SGDLS and CDR2 YYNGEE come from the germline V gene. The chain's CDR3 is CASSITQGGGKADSPLHF. The CDR3 DNA reads TGTGCCAGCAGCATCACCCAAGGGGGGGGCAAGGCTGATTCACCCCTCCACTTT.

This clone has only one observation. The J gene is TRBJ2-7, the V gene TRBV7-6; TRBD2 matches at 10 bases. V trimming: 3 bases; J trimming: 2 bases; junction bases outside the gene matches: 4. Germline lookup yields CDR1 SGHVS and CDR2 FNYEAQ. The CDR3 extends over 15 amino acids. CDR3 protein: CASSLGSGGPYEQYF. CDR3 sequence (DNA): TGTGCCAGCAGCTTGGGTAGCGGGGGGCCCTACGAGCAGTACTTC.

The genes are TRBV28 and TRBJ1-2, with a tentative D call TRBD1 (5 bases). Germline assignment: CDR1 MDHEN and CDR2 SYDVKM. The CDR3 runs 14 residues. V lost 7 bases and J 7 bases, leaving 19 bases between the germline ends. The CDR3 nucleotides read TGTGCCAGCAACCTACCCGGGGGGGAGAGTGGCTACACCTTC. Its translation: CASNLPGGESGYTF.

This clone was seen just once. V gene TRBV7-2 combines with J gene TRBJ2-3, with D hard to call. The CDR3 sequence is 15 residues long. The V gene's germline CDR1 is SGHTA and CDR2 FQGNSA. V gave up 5 bases and J gave up 0 bases, with 12 bases separating them. The CDR3 DNA reads TGTGCCAGCAGCCTGTCTAGGAGTAGCACAGATACGCAGTATTTT. Its protein product is CASSLSRSSTDTQYF.

The rearrangement links TRBV6-6 to TRBJ1-5, with a weak D call TRBD1 (5 bases). Germline-derived CDR1 and CDR2 are MNHNY and SVGAGI (reference sequence). Between the trimmed V and J ends, which lost 8 bases and 0 bases, there was a span of 11 bases. The length of the CDR3 is 14 residues. CDR3 sequence reads: CASGRGTSNQPQHF. In DNA form, the CDR3 reads TGTGCCAGCGGTCGGGGGACTAGCAATCAGCCCCAGCATTTT.

This sequence joins TRBV6-1 and TRBJ1-5; no definite D call. This CDR3 has 14 amino acids. The V gene lost 1 base and the J gene lost 4 bases, with 8 bases spanning the gap. Germline CDR1 and CDR2: MNHNS and SASEGT. The CDR3 DNA follows: TGTGCCAGCAGTGAAGGAAATAGGAATCAGCCCCAGCATTTT. This codes for CASSEGNRNQPQHF.

The rearrangement links TRBV9 to TRBJ1-6; the D gene is possibly TRBD1 (5 bases). This CDR3 is 15 amino acids long. V was clipped by 3 bases and J by 7 bases, with 14 bases between them. Germline assignment: CDR1 SGDLS and CDR2 YYNGEE. The chain's CDR3 is CASSGPGLGNSPLHF. For the CDR3, the DNA is TGTGCCAGCAGCGGACCGGGACTGGGAAATTCACCCCTCCACTTT.

The table lists this clone with a count of one. The chain recombines TRBV5-4 with TRBJ2-2; no definite D call. The CDR3 runs to 16 residues. Germline-derived CDR1 and CDR2 are SGHNT and YYREEE (reference sequence). V shed 7 bases and J shed 0 bases, with 16 bases lying between them. The CDR3 reads CASSKTVLTNTGELFF. The CDR3 region has the DNA TGTGCCAGCTCAAAGACTGTTTTAACGAACACCGGGGAGCTGTTTTTT.

The chain joins TRBV7-9 to TRBJ2-2; 7 bases map to TRBD1. Trimming at V came to 3 bases and at J to 8 bases, leaving 12 bases not matched to a gene. The germline CDR1 and CDR2 sequences are SEHNR and FQNEAQ (reference sequence). This CDR3 comprises 16 residues. CDR3 in DNA: TGTGCCAGCAGCTTGGGCCTGGGACAGATTAAGGGGGAGCTGTTTTTT. The encoded protein is CASSLGLGQIKGELFF.

The CDR3 protein is CASSEKGGGYGYTF. Here the CDR3 DNA reads TGTGCCAGCAGTGAAAAAGGGGGCGGCTATGGCTACACCTTC. The rearrangement links TRBV6-1 to TRBJ1-2; TRBD1 aligns across 7 bases. This CDR3 is 14 amino acids long. J gave up 4 bases and V 2 bases, and 4 bases lay outside the gene matches. CDR1 MNHNS and CDR2 SASEGT come from the germline V gene.

This clone was observed a few times. This rearrangement joins TRBV5-4 to TRBJ2-7; a possible D gene is TRBD2 (6 bases). CDR3 length: 16 amino acids. V was shortened by 0 bases and J by 5 bases, with 18 bases between the two germline ends. The germline V gene has CDR1 SGHNT and CDR2 YYREEE (reference sequence). The chain's CDR3 is CASSLASVSGRNEQYF. CDR3 DNA: TGTGCCAGCAGCTTGGCCTCGGTAAGTGGGAGGAACGAGCAGTACTTC.

This chain uses TRBV6-9 with TRBJ2-7; D is tentatively TRBD1 or TRBD2 (5 bases each). The germline V gene encodes CDR1 MNHGY and CDR2 SVAAGI. The CDR3 consists of 18 residues. The V gene lost 3 bases and the J gene lost 4 bases, with 25 bases spanning the gap. CDR3 in amino acids: CASSYHTFGANGFYEQYF. The CDR3 nucleotides are TGTGCCAGCAGTTACCACACATTCGGGGCTAATGGGTTTTACGAGCAGTACTTC.